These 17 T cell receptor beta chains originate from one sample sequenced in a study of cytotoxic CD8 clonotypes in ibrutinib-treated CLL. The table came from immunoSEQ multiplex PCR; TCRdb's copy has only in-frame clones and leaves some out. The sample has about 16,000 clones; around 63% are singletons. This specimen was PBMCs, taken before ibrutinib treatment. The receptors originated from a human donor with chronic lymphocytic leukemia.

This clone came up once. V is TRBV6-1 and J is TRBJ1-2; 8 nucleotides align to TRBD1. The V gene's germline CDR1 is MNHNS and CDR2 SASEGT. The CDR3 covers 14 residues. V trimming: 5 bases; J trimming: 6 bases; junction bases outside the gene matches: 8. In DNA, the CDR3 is TGTGCCAGCAGTCGAGGGGGGGGACAGGATGGCTACACCTTC. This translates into CASSRGGGQDGYTF.

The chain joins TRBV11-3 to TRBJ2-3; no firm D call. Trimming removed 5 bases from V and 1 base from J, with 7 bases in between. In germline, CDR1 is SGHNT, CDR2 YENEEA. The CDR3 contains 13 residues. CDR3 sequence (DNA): TGTGCCAGCAGCGGACGGGGCACAGATACGCAGTATTTT. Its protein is CASSGRGTDTQYF.

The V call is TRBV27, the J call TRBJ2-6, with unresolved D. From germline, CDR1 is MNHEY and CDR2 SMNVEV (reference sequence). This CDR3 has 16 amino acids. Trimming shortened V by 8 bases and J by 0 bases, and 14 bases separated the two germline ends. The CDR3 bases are TGTGCCAGCTCCGGACGGACCTCCTCTGGGGCCAACGTCCTGACTTTC. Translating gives CASSGRTSSGANVLTF.

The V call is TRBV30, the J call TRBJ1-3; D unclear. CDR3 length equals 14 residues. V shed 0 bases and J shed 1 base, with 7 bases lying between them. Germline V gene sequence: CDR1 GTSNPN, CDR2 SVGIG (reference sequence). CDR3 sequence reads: CAWSVGLSGNTIYF. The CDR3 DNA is TGTGCCTGGAGTGTTGGGCTGTCTGGAAACACCATATATTTT. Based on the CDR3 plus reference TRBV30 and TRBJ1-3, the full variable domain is SQTIHQWPATLVQPVGSPLSLECTVEGTSNPNLYWYRQAAGRGLQLLFYSVGIGQISSEVPQNLSASRPQDRQFILSSKKLLLSDSGFYLCAWSVGLSGNTIYFGEGSWLTVV.

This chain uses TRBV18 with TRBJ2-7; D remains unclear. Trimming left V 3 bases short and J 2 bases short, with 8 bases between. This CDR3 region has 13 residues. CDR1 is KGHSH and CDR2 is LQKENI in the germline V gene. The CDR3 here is CASSPFGPYEQYF. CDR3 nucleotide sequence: TGTGCCAGCTCACCCTTCGGACCCTACGAGCAGTACTTC.

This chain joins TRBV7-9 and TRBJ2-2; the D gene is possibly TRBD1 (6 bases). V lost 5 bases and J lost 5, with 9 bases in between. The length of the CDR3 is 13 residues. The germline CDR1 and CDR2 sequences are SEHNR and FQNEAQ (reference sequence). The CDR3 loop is CASSPTGTGELFF. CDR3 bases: TGTGCCAGCAGCCCCACAGGGACCGGGGAGCTGTTTTTT. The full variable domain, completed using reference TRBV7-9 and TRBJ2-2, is DTGVSQNPRHKITKRGQNVTFRCDPISEHNRLYWYRQTLGQGPEFLTYFQNEAQLEKSRLLSDRFSAERPKGSFSTLEIQRTEQGDSAMYLCASSPTGTGELFFGEGSRLTVL.

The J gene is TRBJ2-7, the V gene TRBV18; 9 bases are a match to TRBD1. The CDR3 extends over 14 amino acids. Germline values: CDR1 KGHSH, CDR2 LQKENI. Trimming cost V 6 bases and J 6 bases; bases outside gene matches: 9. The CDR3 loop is CASSFRDRVSEQYF. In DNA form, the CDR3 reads TGTGCCAGCTCCTTCCGGGACAGGGTGTCCGAGCAGTACTTC.

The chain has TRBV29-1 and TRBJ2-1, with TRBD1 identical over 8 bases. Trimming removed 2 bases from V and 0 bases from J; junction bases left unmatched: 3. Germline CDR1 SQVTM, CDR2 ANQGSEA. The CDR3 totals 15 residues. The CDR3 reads CSVERTGSSYNEQFF. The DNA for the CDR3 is TGCAGCGTTGAAAGGACAGGGTCCTCCTACAATGAGCAGTTCTTC.

The CDR3 sequence: CAVQGPRSRTDTQYF. CDR3 nucleotides: TGTGCCGTGCAGGGGCCGCGCTCTCGCACAGATACGCAGTATTTT. The rearrangement links TRBV30 to TRBJ2-3; the D gene is possibly TRBD1 (6 bases). Germline CDR1 is GTSNPN and CDR2 is SVGIG (reference sequence). CDR3 length: 15 residues. V dropped 8 bases and J dropped 1 base, with 19 bases sitting between them.

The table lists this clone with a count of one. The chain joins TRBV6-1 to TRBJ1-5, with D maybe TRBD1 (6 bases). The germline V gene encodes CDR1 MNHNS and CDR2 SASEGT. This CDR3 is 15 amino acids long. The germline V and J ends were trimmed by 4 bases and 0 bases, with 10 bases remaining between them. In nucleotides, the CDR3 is TGTGCCAGCAGTGGGATGACAGGTAGCAATCAGCCCCAGCATTTT. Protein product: CASSGMTGSNQPQHF.

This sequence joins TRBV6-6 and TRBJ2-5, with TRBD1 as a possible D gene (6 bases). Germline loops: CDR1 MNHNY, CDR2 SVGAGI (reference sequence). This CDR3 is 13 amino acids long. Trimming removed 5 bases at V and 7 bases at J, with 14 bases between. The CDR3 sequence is CASSRNREGTQYF. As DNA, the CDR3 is TGTGCCAGCAGTAGAAACAGGGAAGGGACCCAGTACTTC.

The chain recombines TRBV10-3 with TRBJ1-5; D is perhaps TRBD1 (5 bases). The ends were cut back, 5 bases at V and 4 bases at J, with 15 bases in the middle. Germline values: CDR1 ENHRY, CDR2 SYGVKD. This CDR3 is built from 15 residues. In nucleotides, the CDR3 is TGTGCCATCAGTCCTGGGGCAGATTCTAATCAGCCCCAGCATTTT. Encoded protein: CAISPGADSNQPQHF.

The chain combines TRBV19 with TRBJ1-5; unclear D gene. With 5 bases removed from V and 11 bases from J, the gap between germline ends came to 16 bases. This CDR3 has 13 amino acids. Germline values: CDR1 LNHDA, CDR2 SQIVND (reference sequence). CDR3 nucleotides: TGTGCCAGTAGTCCCGGCCCGTTCATGGCCCAGCATTTT. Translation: CASSPGPFMAQHF.

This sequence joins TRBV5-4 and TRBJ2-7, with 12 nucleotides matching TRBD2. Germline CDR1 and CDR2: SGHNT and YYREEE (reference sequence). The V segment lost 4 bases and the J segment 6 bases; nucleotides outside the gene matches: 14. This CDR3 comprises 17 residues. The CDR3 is CASSPAPPSGGAREQYF. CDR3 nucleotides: TGTGCCAGCAGCCCCGCACCCCCTAGCGGGGGGGCCCGCGAGCAGTACTTC.

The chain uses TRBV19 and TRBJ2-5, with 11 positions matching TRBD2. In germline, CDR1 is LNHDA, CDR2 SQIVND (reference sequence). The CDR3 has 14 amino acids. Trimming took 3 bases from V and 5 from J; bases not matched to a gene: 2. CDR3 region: CASSMRLAGETQYF. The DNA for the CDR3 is TGTGCCAGTAGTATGAGACTAGCGGGGGAGACCCAGTACTTC.

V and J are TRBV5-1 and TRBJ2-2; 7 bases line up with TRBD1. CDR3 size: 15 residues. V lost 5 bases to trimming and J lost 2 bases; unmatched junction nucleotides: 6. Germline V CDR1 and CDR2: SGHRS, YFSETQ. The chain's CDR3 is CASRGPGGNTGELFF. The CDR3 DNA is TGCGCCAGCAGGGGCCCAGGGGGAAACACCGGGGAGCTGTTTTTT.

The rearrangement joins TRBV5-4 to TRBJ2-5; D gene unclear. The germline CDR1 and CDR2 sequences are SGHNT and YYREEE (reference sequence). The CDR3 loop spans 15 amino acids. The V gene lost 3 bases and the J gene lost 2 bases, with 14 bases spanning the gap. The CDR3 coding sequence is TGTGCCAGCAGCTCTGACGCCAGGCCACAAGAGACCCAGTACTTC. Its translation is CASSSDARPQETQYF.